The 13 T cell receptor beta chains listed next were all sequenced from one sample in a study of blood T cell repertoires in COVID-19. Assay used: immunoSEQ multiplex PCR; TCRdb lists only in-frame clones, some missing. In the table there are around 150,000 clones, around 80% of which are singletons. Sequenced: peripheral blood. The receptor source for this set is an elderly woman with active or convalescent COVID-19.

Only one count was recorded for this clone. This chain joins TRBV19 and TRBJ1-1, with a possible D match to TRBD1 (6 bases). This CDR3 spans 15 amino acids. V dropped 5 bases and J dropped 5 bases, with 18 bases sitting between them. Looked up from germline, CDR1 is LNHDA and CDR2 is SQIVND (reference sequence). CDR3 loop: CASSAITIDRTEAFF. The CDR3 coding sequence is TGTGCCAGTAGTGCCATTACGATTGACAGGACTGAAGCTTTCTTT.

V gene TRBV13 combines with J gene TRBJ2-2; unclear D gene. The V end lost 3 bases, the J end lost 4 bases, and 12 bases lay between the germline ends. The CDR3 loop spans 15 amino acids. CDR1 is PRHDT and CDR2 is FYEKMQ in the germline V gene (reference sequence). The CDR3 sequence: CASSLSRGLTGELFF. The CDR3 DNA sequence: TGTGCCAGCAGCTTGTCCAGAGGCCTCACCGGGGAGCTGTTTTTT.

The CDR3: CASSFGGGGADTQYF. CDR3 DNA sequence: TGTGCCAGCAGCTTCGGCGGGGGTGGAGCAGATACGCAGTATTTT. The chain has TRBV7-3 and TRBJ2-3, with 7 bases fitting TRBD2. The CDR3 extends over 15 amino acids. Germline loops: CDR1 SGHTA, CDR2 FQGTGA. Germline trimming cut 3 bases from V and 4 bases from J; bases unmatched to any gene: 7.

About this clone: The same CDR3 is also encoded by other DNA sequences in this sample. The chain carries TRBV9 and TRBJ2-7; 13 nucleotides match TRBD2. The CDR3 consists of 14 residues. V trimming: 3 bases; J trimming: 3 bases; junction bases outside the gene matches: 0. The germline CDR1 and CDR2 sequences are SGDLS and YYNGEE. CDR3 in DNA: TGTGCCAGCAGCGGGACTAGCGGGGGCTACGAGCAGTACTTC. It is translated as CASSGTSGGYEQYF.

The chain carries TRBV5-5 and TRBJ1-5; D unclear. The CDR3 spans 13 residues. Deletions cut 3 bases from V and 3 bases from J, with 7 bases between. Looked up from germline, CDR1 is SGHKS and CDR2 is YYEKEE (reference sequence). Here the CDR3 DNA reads TGTGCCAGCAGCTCATTCAACAATCAGCCCCAGCATTTT. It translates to CASSSFNNQPQHF.

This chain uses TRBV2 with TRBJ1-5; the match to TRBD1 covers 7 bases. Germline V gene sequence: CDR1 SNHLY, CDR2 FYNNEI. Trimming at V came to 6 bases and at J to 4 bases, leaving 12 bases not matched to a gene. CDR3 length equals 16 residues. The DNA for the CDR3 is TGTGCCAGCAGAGACAGGGCTCTATCTCTGAATCAGCCCCAGCATTTT. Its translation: CASRDRALSLNQPQHF.

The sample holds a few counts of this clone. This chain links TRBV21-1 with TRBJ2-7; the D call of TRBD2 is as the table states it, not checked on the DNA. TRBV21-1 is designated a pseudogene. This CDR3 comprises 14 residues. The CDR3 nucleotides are TGTGCCAGCAGCAAAGTGCGGGTTTCCTACGAGCAGTACTTC. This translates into CASSKVRVSYEQYF.

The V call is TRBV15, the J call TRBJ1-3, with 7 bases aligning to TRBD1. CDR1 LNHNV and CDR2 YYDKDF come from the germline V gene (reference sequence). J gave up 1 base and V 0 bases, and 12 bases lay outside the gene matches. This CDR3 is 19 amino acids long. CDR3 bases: TGTGCCACCAGCAGAGATCTTTCGGAGACAGGGCGTTCTGGAAACACCATATATTTT. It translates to CATSRDLSETGRSGNTIYF.

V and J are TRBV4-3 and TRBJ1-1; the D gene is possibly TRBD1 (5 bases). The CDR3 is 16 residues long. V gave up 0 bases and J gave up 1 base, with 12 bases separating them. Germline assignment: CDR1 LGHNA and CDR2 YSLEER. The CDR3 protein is CASSQDRGMGNTEAFF. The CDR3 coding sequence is TGCGCCAGCAGCCAAGATCGGGGGATGGGGAACACTGAAGCTTTCTTT.

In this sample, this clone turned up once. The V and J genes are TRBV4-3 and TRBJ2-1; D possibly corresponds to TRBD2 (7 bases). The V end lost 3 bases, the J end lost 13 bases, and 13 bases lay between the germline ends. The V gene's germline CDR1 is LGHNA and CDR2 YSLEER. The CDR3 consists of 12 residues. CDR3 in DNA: TGCGCCAGCAGCCAGGGAGGGGGGCTCCAGTTCTTC. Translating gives CASSQGGGLQFF.

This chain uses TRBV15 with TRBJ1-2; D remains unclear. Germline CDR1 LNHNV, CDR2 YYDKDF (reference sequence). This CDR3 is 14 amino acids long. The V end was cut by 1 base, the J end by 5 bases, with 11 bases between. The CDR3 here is CATSRGGGSYGYTF. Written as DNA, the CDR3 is TGTGCCACCAGCAGAGGAGGAGGTAGTTATGGCTACACCTTC.

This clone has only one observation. This CDR3 reads CASSEASLGGTYGYTF. CDR3 sequence (DNA): TGTGCCAGCAGTGAAGCCTCGCTCGGAGGAACCTATGGCTACACCTTC. The V call is TRBV6-1, the J call TRBJ1-2; D is unclear. The V end was cut by 0 bases, the J end by 4 bases, with 15 bases between. The germline V gene has CDR1 MNHNS and CDR2 SASEGT. The CDR3 consists of 16 residues.

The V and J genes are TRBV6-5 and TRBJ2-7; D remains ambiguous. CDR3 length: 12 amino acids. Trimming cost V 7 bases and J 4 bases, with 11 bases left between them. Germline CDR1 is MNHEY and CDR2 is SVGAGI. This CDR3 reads CASIQNPYEQYF. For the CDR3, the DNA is TGTGCCAGCATACAGAACCCTTACGAGCAGTACTTC.